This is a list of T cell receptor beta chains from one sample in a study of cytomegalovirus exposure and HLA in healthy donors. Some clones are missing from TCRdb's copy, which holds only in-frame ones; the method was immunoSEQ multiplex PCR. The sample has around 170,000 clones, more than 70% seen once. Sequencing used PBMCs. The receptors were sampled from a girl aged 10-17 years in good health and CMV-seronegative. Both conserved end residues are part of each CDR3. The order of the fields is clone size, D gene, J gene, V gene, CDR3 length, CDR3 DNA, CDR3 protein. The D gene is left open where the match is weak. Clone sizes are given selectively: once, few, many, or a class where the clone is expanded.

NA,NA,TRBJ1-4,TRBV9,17,TGTGCCAGCAGCGCCTCGGACCGGGGTACCCGCGGGGAAAAACTGTTTTTT,CASSASDRGTRGEKLFF
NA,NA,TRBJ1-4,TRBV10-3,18,TGTGCCATCAGTGAGTCAGTAAGGGCCCCGGGAGGTCGTGAAAAACTGTTTTTT,CAISESVRAPGGREKLFF
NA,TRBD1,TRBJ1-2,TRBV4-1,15,TGCGCCAGCAGCCAAGACCCGACAGGGTTCTATGGCTACACCTTC,CASSQDPTGFYGYTF
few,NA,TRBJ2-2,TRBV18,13,TGTGCCAGCTCACCCTCGAACACCGGGGAGCTGTTTTTT,CASSPSNTGELFF
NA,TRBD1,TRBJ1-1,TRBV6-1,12,TGTGCCAGCAGTGGGACAGGAAGAGAGGCTTTCTTT,CASSGTGREAFF
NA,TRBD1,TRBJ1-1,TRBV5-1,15,TGCGCCAGCAGCTTCGGAGGACAGGGCAACACTGAAGCTTTCTTT,CASSFGGQGNTEAFF
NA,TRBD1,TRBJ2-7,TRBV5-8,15,TGTGCCAGGCCTGACAGGGTCTGGGTCTGTTGCGAGCAGTACTTC,CARPDRVWVCCEQYF
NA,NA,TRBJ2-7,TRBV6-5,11,TGTGCCAGCAGGTCCAGAGGCGAGCAGTACTTC,CASRSRGEQYF
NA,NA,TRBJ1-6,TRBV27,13,TGTGCCAGCAGTTTTAACTATAATTCACCCCTCCACTTT,CASSFNYNSPLHF
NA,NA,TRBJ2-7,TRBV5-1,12,TGCGCCAGCAGCTTGCGGGGGTACGAGCAGTACTTC,CASSLRGYEQYF